Listed here are 21 T cell receptor beta chains from one sample, sequenced in a study of blood T cell repertoires in COVID-19. Some clones are missing from TCRdb's copy, which holds only in-frame ones; the method was immunoSEQ multiplex PCR. The table lists some 130,000 clones, about 80% of them singletons, with roughly 15% in the top ten. Source material: peripheral blood. These receptors came from a woman aged 45-65 years with acute or convalescent COVID-19.

V usage is TRBV5-1 and J usage is TRBJ2-3, with TRBD1 matching 9 bases. CDR1 and CDR2 (germline): SGHRS, YFSETQ. The V gene end was trimmed by 0 bases and the J gene end by 0 bases; junction bases not matched to a gene: 5. This CDR3 spans 17 amino acids. CDR3 amino acids: CASSLGIQGASTDTQYF. Written as DNA, the CDR3 is TGCGCCAGCAGCTTGGGGATACAGGGGGCAAGCACAGATACGCAGTATTTT.

This clone turned up a few times. This rearrangement joins TRBV24-1 to TRBJ1-5, with a possible D match to TRBD1 (5 bases). The CDR3 has 13 residues. Trimming shortened V by 4 bases and J by 4 bases, and 7 bases separated the two germline ends. Germline V CDR1 and CDR2: KGHDR, SFDVKD. CDR3 nucleotide sequence: TGTGCCACCAGTGACGCAGGGAATCAGCCCCAGCATTTT. Translating gives CATSDAGNQPQHF.

This chain connects TRBV7-2 to TRBJ1-4; tentative D call: TRBD1 (6 bases). There are 14 residues in the CDR3. V was cut by 2 bases and J by 10 bases, with 14 bases left in between. CDR1 and CDR2 from the germline V gene are SGHTA and FQGNSA. DNA for the CDR3: TGTGCCAGCAGCTTAACAACAGGGACGGGAAAACTGTTTTTT. Translating gives CASSLTTGTGKLFF.

V and J are TRBV14 and TRBJ2-2; 7 positions match TRBD1. The CDR3 runs to 15 residues. Germline trimming cut 5 bases from V and 4 bases from J; bases unmatched to any gene: 7. CDR1 and CDR2 (germline): SGHDN, FVKESK. The CDR3 spells CASSSRQGATGELFF. For the CDR3, the DNA is TGTGCCAGCAGCTCTCGACAGGGTGCCACCGGGGAGCTGTTTTTT.

V and J are TRBV18 and TRBJ1-3; D perhaps matches TRBD1 (6 bases). The germline V gene has CDR1 KGHSH and CDR2 LQKENI. The V gene lost 6 bases and the J gene lost 1 base, with 10 bases spanning the gap. CDR3 length: 14 amino acids. The CDR3 reads CASSKQGSGNTIYF. The CDR3 coding sequence is TGTGCCAGCTCGAAACAGGGATCTGGAAACACCATATATTTT. The variable domain in full, completed from reference TRBV18 and TRBJ1-3, reads NAGVMQNPRHLVRRRGQEARLRCSPMKGHSHVYWYRQLPEEGLKFMVYLQKENIIDESGMPKERFSAEFPKEGPSILRIQQVVRGDSAAYFCASSKQGSGNTIYFGEGSWLTVV.

This clone showed up just once. The CDR3 spells CASSTTGGAPDTQYF. The DNA for the CDR3 is TGTGCCAGTAGTACAACAGGGGGCGCGCCAGATACGCAGTATTTT. This chain connects TRBV19 to TRBJ2-3, with TRBD1 identical over 9 bases. This CDR3 region has 15 residues. Per germline, CDR1 LNHDA and CDR2 SQIVND (reference sequence). V trimming: 4 bases; J trimming: 4 bases; junction bases outside the gene matches: 6.

The V and J genes are TRBV3-1 (or the pseudogene TRBV3-2) and TRBJ2-3, with D unclear. The V end was cut by 0 bases, the J end by 2 bases, with 6 bases between. The germline gives CDR1 LGHDT, CDR2 YNNKEL (reference sequence). The CDR3 has 14 amino acids. CDR3 DNA sequence: TGTGCCAGCAGCCAAGAAGTACTCACAGATACGCAGTATTTT. It specifies CASSQEVLTDTQYF.

The chain has TRBV5-4 and TRBJ1-2; the match to TRBD1 covers 10 bases. The germline gives CDR1 SGHNT, CDR2 YYREEE (reference sequence). V trimming: 2 bases; J trimming: 8 bases; junction bases outside the gene matches: 9. The CDR3 is made up of 15 amino acids. The DNA for the CDR3 is TGTGCCAGCAGCTTAATAGGGACAGGGGCGGGGGGCTACACCTTC. Translated: CASSLIGTGAGGYTF.

The chain is built from TRBV5-1 and TRBJ2-7; 7 bases match TRBD2. Per germline, CDR1 SGHRS and CDR2 YFSETQ. Losses at the gene ends were 4 bases for V and 4 bases for J; bases not matched to a gene: 11. CDR3 size: 15 residues. The CDR3 bases are TGCGCCAGCAGCCCCGGGAGGCAGGGCTTATACGAGCAGTACTTC. The encoded protein is CASSPGRQGLYEQYF.

This sequence joins TRBV6-2 or TRBV6-3 and TRBJ2-2, with 8 bases lining up with TRBD1. The CDR3 contains 16 residues. Trimming cost V 6 bases and J 0 bases; bases outside gene matches: 6. CDR1 is MNHEY and CDR2 is SVGEGT in the germline V gene. The CDR3 coding sequence is TGTGCCAGCAGCCGGACAGGGATCGCGAACACCGGGGAGCTGTTTTTT. Protein sequence: CASSRTGIANTGELFF.

V gene TRBV15 combines with J gene TRBJ1-1; the D gene is possibly TRBD1 (5 bases). V shed 4 bases and J shed 3 bases, with 12 bases lying between them. Germline V CDR1 and CDR2: LNHNV, YYDKDF (reference sequence). The CDR3 runs 14 residues. This CDR3 reads CATSIERGDTEAFF. Written as DNA, the CDR3 is TGTGCCACCAGCATCGAGCGGGGGGACACTGAAGCTTTCTTT.

The CDR3 here is CASSRATGGSEKLFF. Here the CDR3 DNA reads TGTGCCAGCAGCCGAGCGACAGGGGGCAGCGAAAAACTGTTTTTT. The chain links TRBV3-1 (or the pseudogene TRBV3-2) to TRBJ1-4; 10 nucleotides agree with TRBD1. V lost 4 bases to trimming and J lost 8 bases; unmatched junction nucleotides: 7. In germline, CDR1 is LGHDT, CDR2 YNNKEL (reference sequence). The CDR3 runs 15 residues.

The CDR3 is CASSVDRQGAYEQYF. The CDR3 nucleotides read TGTGCCAGCAGCGTAGATCGGCAGGGGGCGTACGAGCAGTACTTC. This chain uses TRBV9 with TRBJ2-7, with 8 bases that match TRBD1. CDR3 size: 15 residues. Germline trimming cut 0 bases from V and 4 bases from J; bases unmatched to any gene: 6. Germline CDR1 reads SGDLS; CDR2 reads YYNGEE.

V gene TRBV29-1 combines with J gene TRBJ2-7, with 9 positions matching TRBD2. V lost 6 bases and J lost 0; bases outside the gene matches: 6. CDR1 and CDR2 (germline): SQVTM, ANQGSEA. This CDR3 region has 14 residues. CDR3 DNA: TGCAGCGTGGAACATAGCGGGGGCTCCTACGAGCAGTACTTC. As protein: CSVEHSGGSYEQYF.

The chain combines TRBV18 with TRBJ1-1; TRBD1 agrees at 9 bases. Germline V gives CDR1 KGHSH, CDR2 LQKENI. V dropped 2 bases and J dropped 5; count of bases not matched to a gene: 12. This CDR3 region has 17 residues. CDR3 nucleotides: TGTGCCAGCTCACCAGGACAGGGGCCAGTTCTTTTGACTGAAGCTTTCTTT. Residues: CASSPGQGPVLLTEAFF.

V and J are TRBV29-1 and TRBJ1-2; D possibly corresponds to TRBD1 (5 bases). Trimming removed 2 bases from V and 6 bases from J, with 10 bases in between. The germline CDR1 and CDR2 sequences are SQVTM and ANQGSEA. This CDR3 spans 12 amino acids. CDR3 bases: TGCAGCGTTGAATCCAGGGCGGATGGCTACACCTTC. It is translated as CSVESRADGYTF. The entire variable domain, with the rest obtained from reference TRBV29-1 and TRBJ1-2, is as follows: SAVISQKPSRDICQRGTSLTIQCQVDSQVTMMFWYRQQPGQSLTLIATANQGSEATYESGFVIDKFPISRPNLTFSTLTVSNMSPEDSSIYLCSVESRADGYTFGSGTRLTVV.

This chain joins TRBV6-5 and TRBJ1-5; weak D call: TRBD1 (5 bases). The CDR3 runs to 14 residues. Trimming took off 0 bases at V and 6 bases at J, with 9 bases between the two ends. CDR1 and CDR2 (germline): MNHEY, SVGAGI. The CDR3, as DNA: TGTGCCAGCAGTTACTCAGGGGTCGGTCAGCCCCAGCATTTT. This translates into CASSYSGVGQPQHF.

The CDR3 region is CASSLGYLPGQANTEAFF. DNA for the CDR3: TGTGCCAGCAGTTTGGGGTACCTACCGGGACAGGCTAACACTGAAGCTTTCTTT. The rearrangement joins TRBV27 to TRBJ1-1; 8 bases line up with TRBD1. The V and J ends lost 3 bases and 2 bases, in that order; junction bases with no gene match: 14. Looked up from germline, CDR1 is MNHEY and CDR2 is SMNVEV (reference sequence). This CDR3 has 18 amino acids.

The rearrangement uses TRBV6-5 and TRBJ1-1; unclear D gene. Germline V gene sequence: CDR1 MNHEY, CDR2 SVGAGI. Trimming left V 6 bases short and J 3 bases short, with 17 bases between. CDR3 length: 15 amino acids. For the CDR3, the DNA is TGTGCCAGCAGCTACCACCACCGAGCGCACACTGAAGCTTTCTTT. Translation: CASSYHHRAHTEAFF.

This chain connects TRBV9 to TRBJ2-1; D is undetermined. The CDR3 is 13 residues long. V was shortened by 4 bases and J by 2 bases, with 7 bases between the two germline ends. The germline CDR1 and CDR2 sequences are SGDLS and YYNGEE. The CDR3: CASSQAPYNEQFF. For the CDR3, the DNA is TGTGCCAGCAGCCAGGCCCCCTACAATGAGCAGTTCTTC.

This clone has just a few counts. The V call is TRBV6-1, the J call TRBJ2-2, with D possibly being TRBD1 (5 bases). The V and J ends lost 0 bases and 0 bases respectively, with 8 bases between them. The CDR3 runs to 16 residues. Germline V gene data show CDR1 as MNHNS and CDR2 as SASEGT. CDR3 loop: CASSEAWGANTGELFF. CDR3 DNA: TGTGCCAGCAGTGAAGCTTGGGGCGCGAACACCGGGGAGCTGTTTTTT.